This T cell receptor (beta chain) was retrieved from a study of identical twins' blood T cells. Regarding the study as a whole: Shared CDR3 clonotype counts tracked mainly the product of cloneset sizes. Out-of-frame TCRbeta clonotypes reportedly had markedly more similar V usage in twins than unrelated donors.

The CDR3 has 15 residues. V lost 1 base, J lost 3 bases, and 15 bases lay in between. In germline, CDR1 is SQVTM, CDR2 ANQGSEA. Notes on this clonotype: The antigen remains unidentified.

TCRdb independently ran MiXCR on the 5' RACE reads; one entry per CDR3 protein. The sample consists of 350,000 to 400,000 distinct CDR3 sequences, about 28% of them appearing once. The sample taken for sequencing was PBMCs. The clonotype originates from a woman aged 18 to 50 in good health. The V call is TRBV29-1, the J call TRBJ1-1, with D possibly TRBD1 on 6 matching bases. CDR3 sequence reads: CSVEAPTGGYTEAFF. The CDR3 DNA is TGCAGCGTTGAAGCTCCCACGGGGGGCTACACTGAAGCTTTCTTT.